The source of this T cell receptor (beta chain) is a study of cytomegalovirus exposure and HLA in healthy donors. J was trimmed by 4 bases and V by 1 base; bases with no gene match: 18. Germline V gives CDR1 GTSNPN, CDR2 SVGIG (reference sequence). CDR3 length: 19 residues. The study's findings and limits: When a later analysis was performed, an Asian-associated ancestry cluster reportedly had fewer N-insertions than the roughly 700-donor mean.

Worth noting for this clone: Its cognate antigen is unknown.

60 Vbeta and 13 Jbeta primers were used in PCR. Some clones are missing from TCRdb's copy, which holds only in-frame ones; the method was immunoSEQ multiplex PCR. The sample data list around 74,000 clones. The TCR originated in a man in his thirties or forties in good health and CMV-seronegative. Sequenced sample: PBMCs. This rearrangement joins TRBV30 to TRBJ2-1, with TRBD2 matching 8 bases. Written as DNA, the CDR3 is TGTGCCTGGAGTGGGAGACTAGCGCGAGGAGAGTCAAAGTACAATGAGCAGTTCTTC. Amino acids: CAWSGRLARGESKYNEQFF.